One and the same sample provided the 10 T cell receptor beta chains below, sequenced in a study of blood T cell repertoires in COVID-19. The repertoire was sequenced with immunoSEQ multiplex PCR; TCRdb's copy has only in-frame clones and lacks some. The sample holds about 480,000 clones, 87% seen once. Sequences were obtained from PBMCs or T cells enriched from blood (not recorded which). The receptors shown here come from a woman between 18 and 29 years old with acute COVID-19.

This clone came up once. V gene TRBV27 combines with J gene TRBJ1-2, with 10 bases identical to TRBD1. This CDR3 has 13 residues. V lost 11 bases and J lost 7; bases outside the gene matches: 10. Germline V gene lookup returns CDR1 MNHEY and CDR2 SMNVEV (reference sequence). CDR3 in amino acids: CAGEDRGGPGYTF. In DNA, the CDR3 is TGTGCCGGAGAGGACAGGGGGGGGCCTGGCTACACCTTC.

This chain links TRBV7-2 with TRBJ1-1, with D tentatively TRBD1 (5 bases). Germline V CDR1 and CDR2: SGHTA, FQGNSA. The CDR3 runs 12 residues. V lost 10 bases and J lost 7, with 16 bases in between. The CDR3 here is CATSGMGLEAFF. Written as DNA, the CDR3 is TGTGCCACCAGTGGTATGGGGCTTGAAGCTTTCTTT. The whole variable domain, remainder taken from reference TRBV7-2 and TRBJ1-1, is GAGVSQSPSNKVTEKGKDVELRCDPISGHTALYWYRQSLGQGLEFLIYFQGNSAPDKSGLPSDRFSAERTGGSVSTLTIQRTQQEDSAVYLCATSGMGLEAFFGQGTRLTVV.

The chain combines TRBV16 with TRBJ2-7; TRBD2 aligns across 7 bases. Germline CDR1 is KGHSY and CDR2 is FQNENV. The CDR3 runs 15 residues. V was pared by 6 bases and J by 5 bases, with 13 bases of the junction left unmatched. The CDR3 reads CASRRRGSGKNEQYF. The CDR3 DNA sequence: TGTGCCAGCAGACGTCGCGGGAGCGGAAAGAACGAGCAGTACTTC.

This chain links TRBV19 with TRBJ1-5, with TRBD1 as a possible D gene (5 bases). Germline V gene data show CDR1 as LNHDA and CDR2 as SQIVND (reference sequence). The V end was cut by 9 bases, the J end by 6 bases, with 12 bases between. This CDR3 contains 12 residues. The CDR3, as DNA: TGTGCCAGCGACAGTTATGGTCAGCCCCAGCATTTT. Translating gives CASDSYGQPQHF. The full variable domain, with the rest looked up from reference TRBV19 and TRBJ1-5, is DGGITQSPKYLFRKEGQNVTLSCEQNLNHDAMYWYRQDPGQGLRLIYYSQIVNDFQKGDIAEGYSVSREKKESFPLTVTSAQKNPTAFYLCASDSYGQPQHFGDGTRLSIL.

This chain connects TRBV6-2 or TRBV6-3 to TRBJ2-1; TRBD2 matches at 10 bases. The CDR3 sequence is 16 residues long. Germline V gene sequence: CDR1 MNHEY, CDR2 SVGEGT. With V trimmed by 6 bases and J by 1 base, 6 bases remained unmatched. CDR3 protein: CASSPSGRGSYNEQFF. The DNA of the CDR3 is TGTGCCAGCAGCCCTAGCGGGAGAGGTTCCTACAATGAGCAGTTCTTC.

The chain couples TRBV4-1 to TRBJ2-7; 13 nucleotides line up with TRBD2. Per germline, CDR1 MGHRA and CDR2 YSYEKL. This CDR3 is 14 amino acids long. The V and J ends lost 4 bases and 4 bases, in that order; junction bases with no gene match: 1. This chain's CDR3 is CASSRLAGGYEQYF. The CDR3 DNA sequence: TGCGCCAGCAGCCGACTAGCGGGAGGTTACGAGCAGTACTTC.

V gene TRBV12-3 or TRBV12-4 combines with J gene TRBJ1-2; D is undetermined. This CDR3 spans 13 amino acids. The V end was cut by 4 bases, the J end by 8 bases, with 14 bases between. CDR3 protein: CASSSIPTEGYTF. The CDR3 region has the DNA TGTGCCAGCAGTTCGATCCCGACGGAGGGCTACACCTTC.

The chain is built from TRBV5-1 and TRBJ2-1; D perhaps matches TRBD2 (6 bases). The CDR3 spans 14 residues. Trimming shortened V by 3 bases and J by 15 bases, and 22 bases separated the two germline ends. Per germline, CDR1 SGHRS and CDR2 YFSETQ. CDR3 sequence reads: CASSSGLLPFESFF. DNA for the CDR3: TGCGCCAGCAGCTCGGGACTCCTCCCATTCGAGTCGTTCTTC.

This rearrangement joins TRBV9 to TRBJ2-2; TRBD1 is a possible D gene (5 bases). Trimming removed 0 bases at V and 7 bases at J, with 13 bases between. This CDR3 comprises 15 residues. The germline V gene encodes CDR1 SGDLS and CDR2 YYNGEE. CDR3 sequence: CASSVVSQGYGELFF. The CDR3 region has the DNA TGTGCCAGCAGCGTAGTAAGTCAGGGTTACGGGGAGCTGTTTTTT.

The rearrangement uses TRBV18 and TRBJ1-2; D might be TRBD1 (6 bases). The CDR3 covers 13 residues. The germline gives CDR1 KGHSH, CDR2 LQKENI. Trimming removed 3 bases from V and 8 bases from J, with 13 bases in between. As DNA, the CDR3 is TGTGCCAGCTCACCTCTACAGGGCACGGGCTACACCTTC. Translating gives CASSPLQGTGYTF.